These 21 T cell receptor beta chains came from one sample sequenced in a study of blood T cells in healthy people across ages. Alongside a J-beta primer mix, a sample-barcoded 5' primer served in a second PCR lasting about 6 to 11 cycles. From the 5' RACE reads, TCRdb called clonotypes with MiXCR, one entry per CDR3 protein. Of over 1,500,000 distinct CDR3 sequences in the sample, around 40% are singletons; the top ten hold around 23%. The material sequenced was blood. The receptor set was obtained from a human donor in good health.

The J gene is TRBJ2-3, the V gene TRBV9; 7 bases match TRBD1. V shed 0 bases and J 2 bases; nucleotides not matched to a gene: 6. From germline, CDR1 is SGDLS and CDR2 YYNGEE. CDR3 size: 16 residues. CDR3 amino acids: CASSVDSGQTTDTQYF. The CDR3, as DNA: TGTGCCAGCAGCGTAGATTCGGGACAGACCACAGATACGCAGTATTTT.

This clonotype was counted between two and nine times. The CDR3 protein is CASSCRPRGNQPQHF. In DNA form, the CDR3 reads TGTGCCAGCAGTTGCCGGCCCAGGGGCAATCAGCCCCAGCATTTT. The chain combines TRBV6-2 or TRBV6-3 with TRBJ1-5; tentatively, D is TRBD1 (5 bases). V was trimmed by 4 bases and J by 2 bases, leaving 12 bases between them. CDR1 and CDR2 from the germline V gene are MNHEY and SVGEGT. This CDR3 spans 15 amino acids.

This clonotype was seen just once. The rearrangement uses TRBV24-1 and TRBJ2-3; no clear D. The germline CDR1 and CDR2 sequences are KGHDR and SFDVKD. The CDR3 loop spans 12 amino acids. V lost 4 bases and J 4 bases, leaving 5 bases between the germline ends. CDR3 loop: CATSESPDTQYF. DNA of the CDR3: TGTGCCACCAGTGAATCCCCAGATACGCAGTATTTT.

The CDR3 loop reads CSVGWGRNQPQHF. The CDR3 nucleotides are TGCAGCGTGGGGTGGGGGAGGAATCAGCCCCAGCATTTT. The rearrangement uses TRBV29-1 and TRBJ1-5, with D perhaps matching TRBD1 (5 bases). Trimming shortened V by 6 bases and J by 4 bases, and 13 bases separated the two germline ends. CDR3 length: 13 amino acids. Germline V CDR1 and CDR2: SQVTM, ANQGSEA.

In this sample, this clonotype turned up a few times. V usage is TRBV7-3 and J usage is TRBJ2-3; no clear D. Germline lookup yields CDR1 SGHTA and CDR2 FQGTGA. The CDR3 length is 13 residues. The V and J ends lost 1 base and 9 bases respectively, with 11 bases between them. Here the CDR3 DNA reads TGTGCCAGCAGCTTAATCTCTCTAGGCACGCAGTATTTT. It codes for CASSLISLGTQYF.

The V call is TRBV9, the J call TRBJ1-6; no clear D gene. The CDR3 has 15 amino acids. CDR1 is SGDLS, CDR2 YYNGEE, per germline. V shed 5 bases and J shed 7 bases, with 16 bases lying between them. The CDR3 loop is CASSADLGRNSPLHF. CDR3 nucleotides: TGTGCCAGCAGTGCGGACCTGGGTCGAAATTCACCCCTCCACTTT.

This clonotype came up many times. The gene calls are TRBV6-5 and TRBJ2-5, with D hard to call. The germline V gene encodes CDR1 MNHEY and CDR2 SVGAGI. CDR3 length equals 11 residues. With 6 bases removed from V and 2 bases from J, the gap between germline ends came to 4 bases. As DNA, the CDR3 is TGTGCCAGCAGGGCACAAGAGACCCAGTACTTC. It codes for CASRAQETQYF.

As for this clonotype: Germline and junction disagree at one end, which may indicate a read error. The V and J genes are TRBV12-3 or TRBV12-4 and TRBJ2-4; the D gene is possibly TRBD1 (6 bases). TRBJ2-7 explains the end of the DNA better; the J call may be wrong. The CDR3 length is 17 residues. The chain's CDR3 is CASSLGVRGDPRDEQYF. The CDR3 coding sequence is TGTGCCAGCAGCTTAGGAGTCAGGGGTGACCCTCGGGACGAGCAGTACTTC.

This chain links TRBV4-1 with TRBJ2-5; the D is unclear. The ends were cut back, 0 bases at V and 7 bases at J, with 15 bases in the middle. Germline V lookup: CDR1 MGHRA, CDR2 YSYEKL. The CDR3 has 15 residues. The CDR3: CASSQENSRFGTQYF. The CDR3 region has the DNA TGCGCCAGCAGCCAAGAGAATTCTCGGTTTGGGACCCAGTACTTC.

There are a few counts of this clonotype. This chain connects TRBV20-1 to TRBJ2-7; 9 bases align to TRBD1. The CDR3 totals 14 residues. The germline V gene encodes CDR1 DFQATT and CDR2 SNEGSKA (reference sequence). V lost 3 bases and J lost 2; bases outside the gene matches: 5. The CDR3 spells CSASTGQGAYEQYF. The DNA of the CDR3 is TGCAGTGCTAGTACGGGACAGGGTGCCTACGAGCAGTACTTC.

This rearrangement joins TRBV29-1 to TRBJ1-4; 8 positions match TRBD1. Germline V gene sequence: CDR1 SQVTM, CDR2 ANQGSEA. The length of the CDR3 is 14 residues. Losses at the gene ends were 4 bases for V and 9 bases for J; bases not matched to a gene: 10. Written as DNA, the CDR3 is TGCAGCGTTGCCCCAGGACAGGGAATTCAAAAACTGTTTTTT. Residues: CSVAPGQGIQKLFF.

CDR3 loop: CASSLRSHLNYGYTF. CDR3 bases: TGTGCCAGCAGTTTAAGGTCACACCTTAACTATGGCTACACCTTC. The chain carries TRBV28 and TRBJ1-2, with D uncertain. The CDR3 is made up of 15 amino acids. Trimming shortened V by 2 bases and J by 1 base, and 11 bases separated the two germline ends. Germline CDR1 and CDR2: MDHEN and SYDVKM.

This clonotype turned up a few times. The chain has TRBV29-1 and TRBJ1-2; 8 positions match TRBD1. V shed 5 bases, J shed 1 base, and the junction held 9 bases outside the gene matches. The CDR3 consists of 15 residues. Germline V lookup: CDR1 SQVTM, CDR2 ANQGSEA. The CDR3 region is CSVFPRTGFNYGYTF. The CDR3 coding sequence is TGCAGCGTTTTCCCGCGGACAGGGTTTAACTATGGCTACACCTTC. The variable domain in full, completed from reference TRBV29-1 and TRBJ1-2, reads SAVISQKPSRDICQRGTSLTIQCQVDSQVTMMFWYRQQPGQSLTLIATANQGSEATYESGFVIDKFPISRPNLTFSTLTVSNMSPEDSSIYLCSVFPRTGFNYGYTFGSGTRLTVV.

On this clonotype itself: Mismatch with germline at one junction end may stem from a read error. V is TRBV20-1 and J is TRBJ1-4; D unresolved. Germline V lookup: CDR1 DFQATT, CDR2 SNEGSKA (reference sequence). This CDR3 has 16 amino acids. The CDR3 spells CSARDRRRQSNEKRFF. The CDR3 nucleotides are TGCAGTGCTAGAGATCGTAGGAGGCAGAGCAATGAAAAACGGTTTTTT.

This clonotype was seen more than once but under ten times. The J gene is TRBJ2-1, the V gene TRBV7-2; D remains ambiguous. Germline V gene sequence: CDR1 SGHTA, CDR2 FQGNSA. V was cut by 6 bases and J by 6 bases, with 12 bases left in between. CDR3 length equals 13 residues. The CDR3: CASSIARRNEQFF. DNA for the CDR3: TGTGCCAGCAGTATCGCTCGTCGCAATGAGCAGTTCTTC.

This chain links TRBV5-6 with TRBJ2-4; D is ambiguous. V was trimmed by 0 bases and J by 15 bases, leaving 16 bases between them. Per the germline V gene, CDR1 is SGHDT and CDR2 is YYEEEE. CDR3 size: 13 residues. CDR3 nucleotides: TGTGCCAGCAGCTTGGCCGAAGTTCGCGAGCGGTACTTC. Its translation: CASSLAEVRERYF.

This sequence joins TRBV12-3 or TRBV12-4 and TRBJ2-2; D is possibly TRBD1 or TRBD2 (5 bases each). The CDR3 runs to 13 residues. The CDR3 bases are TGTGCAATCGGGGACCCGAACACCGGGGAGCTGTTTTTT. Amino acids: CAIGDPNTGELFF.

For this clonotype: One end of the junction is discordant with germline, which a read error may explain. The J gene is TRBJ1-2, the V gene TRBV24-1; D gene unclear. This CDR3 region has 11 residues. Per germline, CDR1 KGHDR and CDR2 SFDVKD. CDR3 coding DNA: TGTGCCACCAGTGATTTGGATGGCCACACCTTC. Amino acid sequence: CATSDLDGHTF.

The V and J genes are TRBV3-1 and TRBJ2-7; 9 nucleotides match TRBD2. Trimming at V came to 2 bases and at J to 6 bases, leaving 8 bases not matched to a gene. The V gene's germline CDR1 is LGHDT and CDR2 YNNKEL (reference sequence). This CDR3 contains 15 residues. CDR3 nucleotides: TGTGCCAGCAGCCAATCCCCAGCGGGGGGACCCGAGCAGTACTTC. As protein: CASSQSPAGGPEQYF.

This clonotype has at least ten counts. The rearrangement links TRBV2 to TRBJ2-1, with a tentative D call TRBD1 (5 bases). CDR1 SNHLY and CDR2 FYNNEI come from the germline V gene. V shed 1 base and J shed 9 bases, with 10 bases lying between them. This CDR3 contains 13 residues. CDR3 bases: TGTGCCAGCAGTGAAGTAAGGGGAAGTGAGCAGTTCTTC. Its translation: CASSEVRGSEQFF.

V and J are TRBV5-1 and TRBJ2-3; 13 bases map to TRBD2. The junction had 2 bases not matched to a gene; V was cut back by 0 bases and J by 10 bases. CDR1 and CDR2 (germline): SGHRS, YFSETQ. The CDR3 length is 14 residues. The CDR3 DNA is TGCGCCAGCAGCTTGGTCGGACTAGCGGGGGCGCAGTATTTT. It encodes CASSLVGLAGAQYF.